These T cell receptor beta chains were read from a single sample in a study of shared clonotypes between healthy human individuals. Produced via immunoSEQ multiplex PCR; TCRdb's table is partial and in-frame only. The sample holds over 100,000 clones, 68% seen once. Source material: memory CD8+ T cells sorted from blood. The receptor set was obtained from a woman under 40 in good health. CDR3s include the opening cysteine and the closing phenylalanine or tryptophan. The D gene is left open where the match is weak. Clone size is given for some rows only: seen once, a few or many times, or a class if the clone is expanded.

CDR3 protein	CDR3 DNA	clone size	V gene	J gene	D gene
CASSPEPGHNEQYF	TGTGCCAGCAGCCCGGAGCCGGGACACAACGAGCAGTACTTC	many	TRBV5-4	TRBJ2-7	.
CASSLEPSLVGYEQYF	TGTGCCAGCAGCTTAGAACCTAGTTTGGTCGGGTACGAGCAGTACTTC	.	TRBV11-2	TRBJ2-7	.
CASSRRLSAEQYF	TGTGCCAGCAGCCGTCGACTGAGTGCGGAGCAGTACTTC	.	TRBV7-6	TRBJ2-7	.
CASSINHGTAEHNEQFF	TGTGCCAGTAGTATAAACCACGGGACTGCTGAACACAATGAGCAGTTCTTC	.	TRBV19	TRBJ2-1	.
CASSLSGTRPFF	TGTGCCAGCAGCCTTTCCGGGACTAGGCCGTTCTTC	few	TRBV13	TRBJ2-1	TRBD2
CASSELAGGTYEQYF	TGTGCCAGCAGTGAACTAGCGGGAGGTACGTACGAGCAGTACTTC	few	TRBV25-1	TRBJ2-7	TRBD2
CASSWTGNTEAFF	TGTGCCAGCAGCTGGACTGGGAACACTGAAGCTTTCTTT	.	TRBV6-6	TRBJ1-1	.
CATSGLRGSEADGYTF	TGTGCCACCAGCGGCCTCAGGGGCAGTGAGGCCGATGGCTACACCTTC	few	TRBV15	TRBJ1-2	.
CASSGTYEQYF	TGTGCCAGCAGTGGAACCTACGAGCAGTACTTC	few	TRBV25-1	TRBJ2-7	.
CSVEAASSTDTQYF	TGCAGCGTTGAAGCGGCTAGCAGCACAGATACGCAGTATTTT	once	TRBV29-1	TRBJ2-3	.
CASSPAGTSHNEQFF	TGTGCCAGCAGCCCGGCCGGGACGTCACACAATGAGCAGTTCTTC	.	TRBV14	TRBJ2-1	.
CASSPGLAGVSEQYF	TGTGCCAGCAGCCCGGGGCTAGCGGGAGTTTCCGAGCAGTACTTC	.	TRBV7-6	TRBJ2-7	TRBD2
CASSPPSFYGYTF	TGTGCCAGCAGCCCCCCCAGCTTCTATGGCTACACCTTC	few	TRBV14	TRBJ1-2	.
CASTPGLAGVNEQFF	TGTGCCTCTACCCCGGGACTAGCGGGAGTAAATGAGCAGTTCTTC	.	TRBV28	TRBJ2-1	TRBD2
CASSLGDRGSYNEQFF	TGTGCCAGCAGCTTAGGAGACAGGGGGTCCTACAATGAGCAGTTCTTC	many	TRBV7-8	TRBJ2-1	TRBD1
CASSLVFSNQPQHF	TGTGCCAGCAGCTTAGTCTTTAGCAATCAGCCCCAGCATTTT	few	TRBV7-2	TRBJ1-5	.
CASSSSLMGRQGSYGYTF	TGTGCCAGCAGCTCCAGCTTAATGGGAAGACAGGGGAGCTATGGCTACACCTTC	.	TRBV7-6	TRBJ1-2	TRBD1
CASSPRGAGDKEQYF	TGTGCCAGCAGCCCCCGGGGAGCGGGGGATAAGGAGCAGTACTTC	.	TRBV13	TRBJ2-7	TRBD2
CASSPNGRGPTEAFF	TGTGCCAGCAGTCCCAATGGCAGGGGGCCCACTGAAGCTTTCTTT	.	TRBV6-5	TRBJ1-1	TRBD1
CASSEGPGTDTQYF	TGTGCCAGCAGTGAAGGGCCAGGCACAGATACGCAGTATTTT	many	TRBV6-1	TRBJ2-3	.
CASSPQPQGSSSYEQYF	TGTGCCAGCAGCCCGCAGCCCCAGGGTAGCTCCTCCTACGAGCAGTACTTC	.	TRBV9	TRBJ2-7	.
CASSIWLTGHQPQHF	TGTGCCAGTAGTATCTGGTTAACAGGTCATCAGCCCCAGCATTTT	once	TRBV19	TRBJ1-5	.
CASSYREVVNEQFF	TGTGCCAGCAGCTACAGGGAGGTGGTGAATGAGCAGTTCTTC	.	TRBV7-8	TRBJ2-1	.
CASTENGPFPQRGVHEQYF	TGTGCCAGCACTGAAAACGGGCCCTTTCCCCAGAGGGGGGTCCACGAGCAGTACTTC	.	TRBV6-1	TRBJ2-7	.
CASSSQRNTEAFF	TGTGCCAGCAGCTCACAGAGGAACACTGAAGCTTTCTTT	.	TRBV7-8	TRBJ1-1	.
CASSEGSQGYEQYF	TGTGCCAGCAGCGAGGGATCCCAGGGGTACGAGCAGTACTTC	.	TRBV9	TRBJ2-7	.
CASSFFGGLGYEQYF	TGTGCCAGCAGCTTTTTCGGGGGGCTGGGATACGAGCAGTACTTC	many	TRBV5-6	TRBJ2-7	.
CSVLGIGLYGYTF	TGCAGCGTTTTGGGGATAGGCCTTTATGGCTACACCTTC	.	TRBV29-1	TRBJ1-2	.
CASRRIVGLAREFF	TGTGCAAGTCGCCGAATCGTAGGTTTAGCGAGGGAGTTCTTC	once	TRBV12-2	TRBJ2-1	.
CAWSVRARGGGTEAFF	TGTGCCTGGAGTGTACGCGCCCGGGGGGGAGGCACTGAAGCTTTCTTT	.	TRBV30	TRBJ1-1	.